This T cell receptor (beta chain) was obtained from a study of HIV-infected patients and healthy controls. This clonotype was seen more than once but under ten times. TCRdb itself ran the 5' RACE reads through MiXCR, one entry per CDR3 protein. Here the sample spans tens of thousands of distinct CDR3 sequences, about 17% being singletons. The CDR3 runs 14 residues. Trimming took 4 bases from V and 4 from J; bases not matched to a gene: 1. The rearrangement links TRBV12-3 or TRBV12-4 to TRBJ1-1, with 12 bases lining up with TRBD1. Sequenced: CD4+ T cells from blood. The clonotype was recovered from a human donor in good health. CDR3: CASSWDRGPTEAFF. Written as DNA, the CDR3 is TGTGCCAGCAGTTGGGACAGGGGGCCCACTGAAGCTTTCTTT.